This passage covers 20 T cell receptor beta chains from one sample sequenced in a study of blood T cells in healthy people across ages. Using a J-beta primer mix together with a sample-barcoded 5' primer, a second PCR was run for about 6 to 11 cycles. One entry per CDR3 protein results from TCRdb running MiXCR on the 5' RACE reads. The sample shows roughly 700,000 distinct CDR3 sequences, 45% to 50% of them seen only once. Material for sequencing was blood. These TCRs come from a woman aged 60-70 years in good health.

The V and J genes are TRBV5-1 and TRBJ2-4; perhaps TRBD1 as D (7 bases). V lost 4 bases and J lost 7, with 15 bases in between. CDR1 is SGHRS, CDR2 YFSETQ, per germline. This CDR3 region has 14 residues. The chain's CDR3 is CASSGGTVGNIQYF. The CDR3 DNA reads as TGCGCCAGCAGCGGAGGGACAGTGGGGAACATTCAGTACTTC.

V gene TRBV7-2 combines with J gene TRBJ1-1; D unresolved. The CDR3 contains 16 residues. With 0 bases removed from V and 4 bases from J, the gap between germline ends came to 15 bases. The germline V gene encodes CDR1 SGHTA and CDR2 FQGNSA. In DNA, the CDR3 is TGTGCCAGCAGCTTAGCTTTAACCGGGCTGGTCACTGAAGCTTTCTTT. Translated: CASSLALTGLVTEAFF.

The rearrangement links TRBV9 to TRBJ2-3; TRBD1 or TRBD2 may be the D gene (5 bases each). The V end lost 0 bases, the J end lost 3 bases, and 20 bases lay between the germline ends. Germline V gene data show CDR1 as SGDLS and CDR2 as YYNGEE. The CDR3 is made up of 18 amino acids. This CDR3 reads CASSVATPGTLGTDTQYF. Written as DNA, the CDR3 is TGTGCCAGCAGCGTAGCTACTCCAGGGACCTTGGGTACAGATACGCAGTATTTT.

This chain connects TRBV18 to TRBJ2-7, with D possibly being TRBD1 (6 bases). The tail of the sequence fits TRBJ2-5 better, so the J call may be wrong. The CDR3 extends over 16 amino acids. CDR1 and CDR2 (germline): KGHSH, LQKENI. CDR3 amino acids: CASSPSPGHGRETQYF. For the CDR3, the DNA is TGTGCCAGCTCACCATCTCCGGGACACGGTCGGGAGACCCAGTACTTC.

The chain recombines TRBV6-5 with TRBJ1-5; 8 nucleotides align to TRBD1. The CDR3 length is 15 residues. V lost 6 bases and J lost 3; bases outside the gene matches: 7. CDR1 is MNHEY, CDR2 SVGAGI, per germline. The CDR3 protein is CASRQGQVNNQPQHF. The CDR3, as DNA: TGTGCCAGCAGACAGGGACAGGTTAACAATCAGCCCCAGCATTTT.

V and J are TRBV28 and TRBJ1-1, with no clear D. The ends were cut back, 5 bases at V and 6 bases at J, with 19 bases in the middle. The CDR3 length is 15 residues. Germline loops: CDR1 MDHEN, CDR2 SYDVKM. The CDR3 protein is CASSKPRGPGAEAFF. CDR3 in DNA: TGTGCCAGCAGTAAGCCTAGAGGGCCAGGCGCTGAAGCTTTCTTT.

The rearrangement joins TRBV3-1 to TRBJ2-3; 9 nucleotides match TRBD1. J gave up 7 bases and V 3 bases, and 8 bases lay outside the gene matches. CDR1 and CDR2 from the germline V gene are LGHDT and YNNKEL (reference sequence). The CDR3 sequence is 15 residues long. CDR3 region: CASSHSGTGTNTQYF. For the CDR3, the DNA is TGTGCCAGCAGCCACTCAGGGACAGGGACGAATACGCAGTATTTT.

There are a few counts of this clonotype. The CDR3 protein is CASSFLWDASSYEQYF. CDR3 in DNA: TGTGCCAGCAGCTTTCTATGGGACGCTTCGTCCTACGAGCAGTACTTC. The chain employs TRBV7-9 and TRBJ2-7, with D possibly called TRBD1 or TRBD2 (5 bases each). CDR3 length: 16 amino acids. V was pared by 3 bases and J by 1 base, with 16 bases between. Germline CDR1 SEHNR, CDR2 FQNEAQ (reference sequence).

The chain carries TRBV10-3 and TRBJ2-7; D gene unclear. The CDR3 contains 12 residues. V lost 3 bases and J 4 bases, leaving 7 bases between the germline ends. Germline V gene lookup returns CDR1 ENHRY and CDR2 SYGVKD. The DNA for the CDR3 is TGTGCCATCAGTGATGTGGGGTACGAGCAGTACTTC. Amino acid sequence: CAISDVGYEQYF.

This sequence joins TRBV28 and TRBJ1-4, with D perhaps TRBD1 (6 bases). CDR1 and CDR2 (germline): MDHEN, SYDVKM. The CDR3 is 15 residues long. V gave up 5 bases and J gave up 4 bases, with 14 bases separating them. CDR3 protein: CASSLVKGHNEKLFF. CDR3 nucleotide sequence: TGTGCCAGCAGTCTCGTCAAGGGACATAATGAAAAACTGTTTTTT.

The chain recombines TRBV28 with TRBJ2-7; weak D call: TRBD2 (6 bases). This CDR3 contains 12 residues. V gave up 7 bases and J gave up 7 bases, with 14 bases separating them. Germline loops: CDR1 MDHEN, CDR2 SYDVKM. Here the CDR3 DNA reads TGTGCCAGCAAGGCGGGGCTGGGGGAGCAGTACTTC. This translates into CASKAGLGEQYF. The full variable domain, rest sourced from reference TRBV28 and TRBJ2-7, is DVKVTQSSRYLVKRTGEKVFLECVQDMDHENMFWYRQDPGLGLRLIYFSYDVKMKEKGDIPEGYSVSREKKERFSLILESASTNQTSMYLCASKAGLGEQYFGPGTRLTVT.

This clonotype was detected a few times. The chain carries TRBV25-1 and TRBJ2-7, with 9 bases matching TRBD1. The germline V gene has CDR1 MGHDK and CDR2 SYGVNS. The CDR3 extends over 14 amino acids. J gave up 1 base and V 7 bases, and 5 bases lay outside the gene matches. In DNA, the CDR3 is TGTGCCAGCACCCGGACAGGGGAATCCTACGAGCAGTACTTC. Translating it yields CASTRTGESYEQYF.

This clonotype was found a few times. The gene calls are TRBV4-1 and TRBJ2-4, with 9 bases lining up with TRBD1. Judging by the DNA end, TRBJ2-7 fits better; the J call may be wrong. Germline CDR1 is MGHRA and CDR2 is YSYEKL. The CDR3 is 15 amino acids. The CDR3 DNA follows: TGCGCCAGCAGCCAAGCCGGGACAGGGAGAGCCGAGCAGTACTTC. The encoded protein is CASSQAGTGRAEQYF.

The CDR3 sequence: CASSYDPGTNEQFF. The CDR3, as DNA: TGTGCCAGCTCATACGATCCCGGGACTAATGAGCAGTTCTTC. The chain carries TRBV6-2 or TRBV6-3 and TRBJ2-1; a weak D match, TRBD2 (6 bases). This CDR3 comprises 14 residues. With 8 bases removed from V and 7 bases from J, the gap between germline ends came to 18 bases. Germline assignment: CDR1 MNHEY and CDR2 SVGEGT.

This chain links TRBV20-1 with TRBJ2-1; possible D gene TRBD2, 6 bases. The DNA end lines up better with TRBJ2-7; the J call may be wrong. CDR3 length: 16 amino acids. CDR1 DFQATT and CDR2 SNEGSKA come from the germline V gene (reference sequence). DNA for the CDR3: TGCAGTGCTAGACCCCGGCGGGAACGGTCCTACAATGAGCAGTACTTC. Encoded protein: CSARPRRERSYNEQYF.

The chain couples TRBV6-2 or TRBV6-3 to TRBJ1-4; D not resolved. The CDR3 consists of 14 residues. The V end lost 5 bases, the J end lost 7 bases, and 14 bases lay between the germline ends. In germline, CDR1 is MNHEY, CDR2 SVGEGT. The CDR3 bases are TGTGCCAGCAGTCCCGGCACGAAAATTGAAAAACTGTTTTTT. As protein: CASSPGTKIEKLFF.

The chain combines TRBV7-6 with TRBJ2-3, with TRBD2 matching over 11 bases. The CDR3 totals 19 residues. CDR1 and CDR2 from the germline V gene are SGHVS and FNYEAQ. J was trimmed by 3 bases and V by 5 bases; bases with no gene match: 16. CDR3 sequence: CASSRSTSGSFSWTDTQYF. CDR3 nucleotide sequence: TGTGCCAGCAGCCGAAGCACTAGCGGGAGCTTTAGTTGGACAGATACGCAGTATTTT.

J is TRBJ2-7 and V is TRBV2; 8 positions match TRBD1. This CDR3 spans 12 amino acids. Trimming cost V 6 bases and J 9 bases; bases outside gene matches: 7. The germline V gene has CDR1 SNHLY and CDR2 FYNNEI. This CDR3 reads CASSADRGPQYF. CDR3 in DNA: TGTGCCAGCAGCGCAGACAGGGGCCCGCAGTACTTC.

Note on this clonotype: A read error may explain this, as a much larger clone is one base away. This sequence joins TRBV20-1 and TRBJ2-7, with D perhaps given as TRBD1 or TRBD2 (5 bases each). V was trimmed by 1 base and J by 2 bases, leaving 18 bases between them. In germline, CDR1 is DFQATT, CDR2 SNEGSKA (reference sequence). This CDR3 is 16 amino acids long. The CDR3 sequence: CSARGLERSTAYEQYF. The CDR3 DNA reads as TGCAGTGCTAGAGGGTTGGAGCGGTCGACAGCCTACGAGCAGTACTTC.

The chain is built from TRBV5-5 and TRBJ2-6; D is unresolved. Germline V gives CDR1 SGHKS, CDR2 YYEKEE (reference sequence). The CDR3 is made up of 15 amino acids. Trimming removed 4 bases from V and 0 bases from J, with 8 bases in between. The DNA for the CDR3 is TGTGCCAGCAGCCCGACCTACTCTGGGGCCAACGTCCTGACTTTC. Amino acid sequence: CASSPTYSGANVLTF.